A selection of T cell receptor beta chains follows, all from one sample in a study of control samples from healthy donors and cancer patients. TCRdb's table, derived via immunoSEQ multiplex PCR, lists solely in-frame clones and lacks some. The table lists tens of thousands of clones, around 90% of them singletons, with around 5.9% in the top ten. Sequencing was carried out using PBMCs. These receptor sequences come from a man aged 60-69 years with colorectal cancer. Each CDR3 is given with its conserved first and last residue. Each record gives: D gene, V gene, J gene, clone size, CDR3 protein, CDR3 DNA. D genes are given only for firm matches. A clone size is listed for some rows: how often the clone was seen (once, few, many), or a class if it is expanded.

>TRBD1|TRBV14|TRBJ2-3|-
CASSQWTRRTGRGVTQYF
TGTGCCAGCAGCCAATGGACGAGGAGGACAGGTCGGGGAGTTACGCAGTATTTT
>-|TRBV23-1|TRBJ2-3|-
CATVGGVSTDTQYF
TGCGCCACCGTCGGGGGCGTTAGCACAGATACGCAGTATTTT
>-|TRBV18|TRBJ1-2|-
CASSPMAGRGNYGYTF
TGTGCCAGCTCACCAATGGCAGGCAGGGGAAACTATGGCTACACCTTC
>-|TRBV6-5|TRBJ2-7|once
CASRDRYYEQYF
TGTGCCAGCAGAGACAGGTACTACGAGCAGTACTTC
>-|TRBV9|TRBJ2-5|few
CASSPHPSLGETQYF
TGTGCCAGCAGCCCGCACCCTAGCCTTGGGGAGACCCAGTACTTC
>-|TRBV5-4|TRBJ1-1|-
CASSLGADNTEAFF
TGTGCCAGCAGCTTGGGGGCGGATAACACTGAAGCTTTCTTT
>-|TRBV5-1|TRBJ2-6|-
CATSWGGLYSGANVLTF
TGCGCCACTTCGTGGGGCGGACTGTACTCTGGGGCCAACGTCCTGACTTTC
>-|TRBV27|TRBJ1-6|once
CASRKQGYSPLHF
TGTGCCAGCAGAAAACAGGGCTATTCACCCCTCCACTTT
>-|TRBV18|TRBJ1-4|once
CASSLSGQDEKLFF
TGTGCCAGCTCCTTGTCGGGCCAGGATGAAAAACTGTTTTTT
>-|TRBV29-1|TRBJ1-2|-
CSVEVIGGLTGGYTF
TGCAGCGTTGAAGTCATCGGGGGCTTAACCGGTGGCTACACCTTC